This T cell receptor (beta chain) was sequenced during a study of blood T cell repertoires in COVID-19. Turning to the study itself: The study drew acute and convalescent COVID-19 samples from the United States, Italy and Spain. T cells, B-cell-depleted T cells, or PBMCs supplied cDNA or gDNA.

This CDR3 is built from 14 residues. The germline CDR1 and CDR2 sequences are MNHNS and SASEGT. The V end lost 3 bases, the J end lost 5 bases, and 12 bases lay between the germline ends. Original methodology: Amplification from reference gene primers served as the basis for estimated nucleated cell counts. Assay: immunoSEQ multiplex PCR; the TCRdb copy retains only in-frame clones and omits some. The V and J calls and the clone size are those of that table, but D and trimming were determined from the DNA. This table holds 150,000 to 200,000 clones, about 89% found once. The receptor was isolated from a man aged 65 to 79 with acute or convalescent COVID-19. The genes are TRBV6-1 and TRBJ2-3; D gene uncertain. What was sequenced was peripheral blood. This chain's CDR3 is CASSDRRSLDTQYF. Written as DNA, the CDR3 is TGTGCCAGCAGTGACCGGCGGAGCCTAGATACGCAGTATTTT.